The rows below give T cell receptor delta chains drawn from one sample of a study of delta chain sequences of gamma delta T cells. TCRdb re-processed the 5' RACE reads using CATT. The repertoire has 2,000 to 3,000 delta-chain clones, 25% to 35% of them found once; the top ten carry roughly a sixth. The sequencing input was either unsorted cells or a sorted T cell fraction (not recorded which). The receptors here all came from a human donor in good health. The CDR3 runs from the conserved cysteine through the conserved F or W. Fields, in order: CDR3 DNA, CDR3 protein, D gene, clone size, CDR3 length, J gene, V gene. The D gene is left open where the match is weak. Size is omitted from some rows. Given values are once, few, many or a class for expanded clones.

cdr3_nt: TGTGCCTGTGACCCTTTACTGGGACACGATAAACTCATCTTT
cdr3_aa: CACDPLLGHDKLIF
d_call: .
clone_size: few
cdr3_length: 14
j_call: TRDJ1
v_call: TRDV2

cdr3_nt: TGTGCCTGTGACACGGTGGGGGCCGTACTGAGCCCTCCAGCTACCGATAAACTCATCTTT
cdr3_aa: CACDTVGAVLSPPATDKLIF
d_call: .
clone_size: few
cdr3_length: 20
j_call: TRDJ1
v_call: TRDV2

cdr3_nt: TGTGCCTGTGACACCATACTACTGGGGGATACGCCCACCGATAAACTCATCTTT
cdr3_aa: CACDTILLGDTPTDKLIF
d_call: TRDD3
clone_size: medium-sized
cdr3_length: 18
j_call: TRDJ1
v_call: TRDV2

cdr3_nt: TGTGCCTGTGACACCGTAGGTGGGGGACACTTCATTAACACCGATAAACTCATCTTT
cdr3_aa: CACDTVGGGHFINTDKLIF
d_call: TRDD3
clone_size: medium-sized
cdr3_length: 19
j_call: TRDJ1
v_call: TRDV2

cdr3_nt: TGTGCCTGTGACGTACTGGGGGATGGGTACACCGATAAACTCATCTTT
cdr3_aa: CACDVLGDGYTDKLIF
d_call: TRDD3
clone_size: medium-sized
cdr3_length: 16
j_call: TRDJ1
v_call: TRDV2

cdr3_nt: TGTGCCTGTGACACCGTGGGGGATGGCCCCTCTTTGACAGCACAACTCTTCTTT
cdr3_aa: CACDTVGDGPSLTAQLFF
d_call: TRDD3
clone_size: medium-sized
cdr3_length: 18
j_call: TRDJ2
v_call: TRDV2

cdr3_nt: TGTGCCTGTGACACCGTCCTACGCCCTGAGGATGGGGGATACGCGGGCGATAAACTCATCTTT
cdr3_aa: CACDTVLRPEDGGYAGDKLIF
d_call: TRDD3
clone_size: few
cdr3_length: 21
j_call: TRDJ1
v_call: TRDV2

cdr3_nt: TGTGCCTGTGACCCACTCCTTACTGGGGGACCGGGAGAACTCATCTTT
cdr3_aa: CACDPLLTGGPGELIF
d_call: TRDD3
clone_size: medium-sized
cdr3_length: 16
j_call: TRDJ1
v_call: TRDV2

cdr3_nt: TGTGCCTGTGACACCTGGGGGATACACGGAGATAAACTCATCTTT
cdr3_aa: CACDTWGIHGDKLIF
d_call: TRDD3
clone_size: few
cdr3_length: 15
j_call: TRDJ1
v_call: TRDV2

cdr3_nt: TGTGCCTGTGACACCGTAGAAAATTGGGGGCCGTTGACAGCACAACTCTTCTTT
cdr3_aa: CACDTVENWGPLTAQLFF
d_call: .
clone_size: .
cdr3_length: 18
j_call: TRDJ2
v_call: TRDV2

cdr3_nt: TGTGCCTGTTGGCTCCTGGGGGCAAAGGGCCCCGATAAACTCATCTTT
cdr3_aa: CACWLLGAKGPDKLIF
d_call: TRDD3
clone_size: medium-sized
cdr3_length: 16
j_call: TRDJ1
v_call: TRDV2

cdr3_nt: TGTGCCTGTGACACTCTCGTACTGGGGGACACGTACACCGATAAACTCATCTTT
cdr3_aa: CACDTLVLGDTYTDKLIF
d_call: TRDD3
clone_size: medium-sized
cdr3_length: 18
j_call: TRDJ1
v_call: TRDV2

cdr3_nt: TGTGCCTGTGACTCGATGGGGGGTTCGTTTGGGTTGACCGATAAACTCATCTTT
cdr3_aa: CACDSMGGSFGLTDKLIF
d_call: .
clone_size: medium-sized
cdr3_length: 18
j_call: TRDJ1
v_call: TRDV2

cdr3_nt: TGTGCCTGTGACACCGTATCTCCTAGTACTGGGGGTGGCGATAAACTCATCTTT
cdr3_aa: CACDTVSPSTGGGDKLIF
d_call: TRDD3
clone_size: hyperexpanded
cdr3_length: 18
j_call: TRDJ1
v_call: TRDV2

cdr3_nt: TGTGCCTGTGACACCATTCTGGGGCTGTACACCGATAAACTCATCTTT
cdr3_aa: CACDTILGLYTDKLIF
d_call: .
clone_size: medium-sized
cdr3_length: 16
j_call: TRDJ1
v_call: TRDV2

cdr3_nt: TGTGCCTGTGACACCGTGGGGACCGAATACACCGATAAACTCATCTTT
cdr3_aa: CACDTVGTEYTDKLIF
d_call: .
clone_size: medium-sized
cdr3_length: 16
j_call: TRDJ1
v_call: TRDV2

cdr3_nt: TGTGCCTGTGACTCTGTGGGGGATACGCGAGCCTGGGACACCCGCCAGATGTTTTTC
cdr3_aa: CACDSVGDTRAWDTRQMFF
d_call: TRDD3
clone_size: .
cdr3_length: 19
j_call: TRDJ3
v_call: TRDV2

cdr3_nt: TGTGCCTGTGACACACTGGGGGATACGCGAAACACCGATAAACTCATCTTT
cdr3_aa: CACDTLGDTRNTDKLIF
d_call: TRDD3
clone_size: few
cdr3_length: 17
j_call: TRDJ1
v_call: TRDV2

cdr3_nt: TGTGCCTGTGACTCGCTCCCGGGGGATACGAAGGTGGATAAACTCATCTTT
cdr3_aa: CACDSLPGDTKVDKLIF
d_call: TRDD3
clone_size: medium-sized
cdr3_length: 17
j_call: TRDJ1
v_call: TRDV2

cdr3_nt: TGTGCCTGTGACCCCGTCTCGATGGGGGATACTTCCACCGATAAACTCATCTTT
cdr3_aa: CACDPVSMGDTSTDKLIF
d_call: TRDD3
clone_size: few
cdr3_length: 18
j_call: TRDJ1
v_call: TRDV2

cdr3_nt: TGTGCCTGTGACACCGTCTTTGCTGGTCAGGAGGGATACAGCAACTCCTGGGACACCCGACAGATGTTTTTC
cdr3_aa: CACDTVFAGQEGYSNSWDTRQMFF
d_call: TRDD3
clone_size: .
cdr3_length: 24
j_call: TRDJ3
v_call: TRDV2

cdr3_nt: TGTGCCTGTGACACCGTGGGGGGGATCGGTTTGACAGCACAACTCTTCTTT
cdr3_aa: CACDTVGGIGLTAQLFF
d_call: TRDD3
clone_size: few
cdr3_length: 17
j_call: TRDJ2
v_call: TRDV2

cdr3_nt: TGTGCCTGTGACACCGTTGAGTCTGGGGAAATGGCCGATAAACTCATCTTT
cdr3_aa: CACDTVESGEMADKLIF
d_call: .
clone_size: large
cdr3_length: 17
j_call: TRDJ1
v_call: TRDV2

cdr3_nt: TGTGCCTGTGACGCGGTACTGGGGGACCGGGCCGATAAACTCATCTTT
cdr3_aa: CACDAVLGDRADKLIF
d_call: TRDD3
clone_size: .
cdr3_length: 16
j_call: TRDJ1
v_call: TRDV2

cdr3_nt: TGTGCCTGTGACAGGTTGGGGGACCCGATTTCCTGGGACACCCGACAGATGTTTTTC
cdr3_aa: CACDRLGDPISWDTRQMFF
d_call: TRDD3
clone_size: .
cdr3_length: 19
j_call: TRDJ3
v_call: TRDV2

cdr3_nt: TGTGCCTGTGACACCGTACTTTCGTACACCGATAAACTCATCTTT
cdr3_aa: CACDTVLSYTDKLIF
d_call: .
clone_size: medium-sized
cdr3_length: 15
j_call: TRDJ1
v_call: TRDV2

cdr3_nt: TGTGCCTGTGACACGGGAACTGGGGGATACGCGACCTGGGACACCCGACAGATGTTTTTC
cdr3_aa: CACDTGTGGYATWDTRQMFF
d_call: TRDD3
clone_size: medium-sized
cdr3_length: 20
j_call: TRDJ3
v_call: TRDV2

cdr3_nt: TGTGCTCTTGGGGAAGGAATTGAAATTCTTGGACTGGGGGATACTCCCCCAAACACCGATAAACTCATCTTT
cdr3_aa: CALGEGIEILGLGDTPPNTDKLIF
d_call: TRDD3
clone_size: .
cdr3_length: 24
j_call: TRDJ1
v_call: TRDV1

cdr3_nt: TGTGCCTGTGACACCCTACTGGGGGATGCATCCTGGGACACCCGACAGATGTTTTTC
cdr3_aa: CACDTLLGDASWDTRQMFF
d_call: TRDD3
clone_size: few
cdr3_length: 19
j_call: TRDJ3
v_call: TRDV2

cdr3_nt: TGTGCCTGTGACACCTGGGGGATACAGAGGGGCGATAAACTCATCTTT
cdr3_aa: CACDTWGIQRGDKLIF
d_call: TRDD3
clone_size: .
cdr3_length: 16
j_call: TRDJ1
v_call: TRDV2

cdr3_nt: TGTGCCTGTGACACCGTAAAGAATCCGGGGGATGAACTCATCTTT
cdr3_aa: CACDTVKNPGDELIF
d_call: TRDD3
clone_size: .
cdr3_length: 15
j_call: TRDJ1
v_call: TRDV2

cdr3_nt: TGTGCCTGTGACACCCTGGGGGATACGACCGATAAACTCATCTTT
cdr3_aa: CACDTLGDTTDKLIF
d_call: TRDD3
clone_size: few
cdr3_length: 15
j_call: TRDJ1
v_call: TRDV2

cdr3_nt: TGTGCCTGTGACGCTGTGGGGATCACCGATAAACTCATCTTT
cdr3_aa: CACDAVGITDKLIF
d_call: .
clone_size: medium-sized
cdr3_length: 14
j_call: TRDJ1
v_call: TRDV2

cdr3_nt: TGTGCCTGTGACACCCTTGTCTCCAACGCCGATAAACTCATCTTT
cdr3_aa: CACDTLVSNADKLIF
d_call: .
clone_size: medium-sized
cdr3_length: 15
j_call: TRDJ1
v_call: TRDV2

cdr3_nt: TGTGCCTGTGACGATCTGTGGGGGATAAAGAGGACCGATAAACTCATCTTT
cdr3_aa: CACDDLWGIKRTDKLIF
d_call: TRDD3
clone_size: medium-sized
cdr3_length: 17
j_call: TRDJ1
v_call: TRDV2

cdr3_nt: TGTGCCTGTGACAAACTTTATACTGGGGGATACGAAAGCGATAAACTCATCTTT
cdr3_aa: CACDKLYTGGYESDKLIF
d_call: TRDD3
clone_size: medium-sized
cdr3_length: 18
j_call: TRDJ1
v_call: TRDV2

cdr3_nt: TGTGCCTGTGACGCTCTACTGGGGGATACTGGAAAACGTAGCACCGATAAACTCATCTTT
cdr3_aa: CACDALLGDTGKRSTDKLIF
d_call: TRDD3
clone_size: .
cdr3_length: 20
j_call: TRDJ1
v_call: TRDV2

cdr3_nt: TGTGCCTGTGACACCTTGGGGGTCACCGATAAACTCATCTTT
cdr3_aa: CACDTLGVTDKLIF
d_call: .
clone_size: medium-sized
cdr3_length: 14
j_call: TRDJ1
v_call: TRDV2

cdr3_nt: TGTGCCTGTGACGCTATACTGGGGGACCCGTACACCGATAAACTCATCTTT
cdr3_aa: CACDAILGDPYTDKLIF
d_call: TRDD3
clone_size: medium-sized
cdr3_length: 17
j_call: TRDJ1
v_call: TRDV2

cdr3_nt: TGTGCCTGTGACACTGTGAGTTTCGGGGATAGAACCGATAAACTCATCTTT
cdr3_aa: CACDTVSFGDRTDKLIF
d_call: TRDD3
clone_size: medium-sized
cdr3_length: 17
j_call: TRDJ1
v_call: TRDV2

cdr3_nt: TGTGCCTGTGACCCTTGGGGGGACACCGATAAACTCATCTTT
cdr3_aa: CACDPWGDTDKLIF
d_call: .
clone_size: medium-sized
cdr3_length: 14
j_call: TRDJ1
v_call: TRDV2

cdr3_nt: TGTGCCTGTGATCCCGTACTGGGGGATACTACCCTTACGTACACCGATAAACTCATCTTT
cdr3_aa: CACDPVLGDTTLTYTDKLIF
d_call: TRDD3
clone_size: medium-sized
cdr3_length: 20
j_call: TRDJ1
v_call: TRDV2

cdr3_nt: TGTGCCTGTGACCCACTGGGGGATGGCCCTTCTTTGACAGCACAACTCTTCTTT
cdr3_aa: CACDPLGDGPSLTAQLFF
d_call: TRDD3
clone_size: .
cdr3_length: 18
j_call: TRDJ2
v_call: TRDV2

cdr3_nt: TGTGCCTGTGACACTTCTGGGGGATACTCCTGGGACACCCGACAGATGTTTTTC
cdr3_aa: CACDTSGGYSWDTRQMFF
d_call: TRDD3
clone_size: medium-sized
cdr3_length: 18
j_call: TRDJ3
v_call: TRDV2

cdr3_nt: TGTGCCTGTGACACAGCCGGGTTAAGCTCCTGGGACACCCGACAGATGTTTTTC
cdr3_aa: CACDTAGLSSWDTRQMFF
d_call: .
clone_size: few
cdr3_length: 18
j_call: TRDJ3
v_call: TRDV2

cdr3_nt: TGTGCCTGTGATCCTCTTGAGGAGGGGATTATCGATAAACTCATCTTT
cdr3_aa: CACDPLEEGIIDKLIF
d_call: .
clone_size: medium-sized
cdr3_length: 16
j_call: TRDJ1
v_call: TRDV2